What follows are 14 T cell receptor beta chains derived from one specimen sequenced in a study of beta chain features in type 1 diabetes. Expressed TCRB transcripts were sequenced, since all the RNA that had been isolated was reverse transcribed. Using immunoSEQ multiplex PCR, the repertoire was profiled, and TCRdb retains in-frame clones only, with some absent. The repertoire holds fewer than 900,000 clones, roughly 15% seen once, with 0.02% to 0.025% in the top ten. Sequenced material: naive CD4+ T cells from blood. Receptors originate from a woman aged 18 to 35 in good health.

The J gene is TRBJ2-4, the V gene TRBV7-2; D gene unclear. The CDR3 extends over 16 amino acids. Trimming cost V 2 bases and J 1 base, with 12 bases left between them. The germline V gene has CDR1 SGHTA and CDR2 FQGNSA. CDR3 region: CASSLFPLVAKNIQYF. CDR3 nucleotide sequence: TGTGCCAGCAGCTTATTCCCCTTAGTGGCCAAAAACATTCAGTACTTC.

Worth noting for this clone: This sample includes further DNA sequences coding for the same CDR3. The gene calls are TRBV28 and TRBJ1-2, with D hard to call. The length of the CDR3 is 11 residues. V lost 5 bases and J lost 6, with 7 bases in between. Looked up from germline, CDR1 is MDHEN and CDR2 is SYDVKM. The CDR3 sequence is CASSLRDGYTF. The CDR3, as DNA: TGTGCCAGCAGTCTAAGGGATGGCTACACCTTC.

V usage is TRBV19 and J usage is TRBJ2-1; 7 bases are shared with TRBD1. The germline CDR1 and CDR2 sequences are LNHDA and SQIVND (reference sequence). The CDR3 spans 15 residues. The V gene end was trimmed by 7 bases and the J gene end by 3 bases; junction bases not matched to a gene: 9. Here the CDR3 DNA reads TGTGCCAGTAAAAGGTTAGGGACAGACTACAATGAGCAGTTCTTC. Protein: CASKRLGTDYNEQFF.

There are a few counts of this clone. The V call is TRBV28, the J call TRBJ1-2; D not certain. Trimming left V 3 bases short and J 3 bases short, with 2 bases between. The CDR3 has 11 amino acids. CDR1 is MDHEN, CDR2 SYDVKM, per germline. The DNA of the CDR3 is TGTGCCAGCAGTTTCCACTATGGCTACACCTTC. As protein: CASSFHYGYTF.

The V and J genes are TRBV5-1 and TRBJ2-2, with 11 bases identical to TRBD2. CDR1 is SGHRS and CDR2 is YFSETQ in the germline V gene. The CDR3 runs 18 residues. J gave up 6 bases and V 3 bases, and 13 bases lay outside the gene matches. The CDR3: CASSSKLTSGRRAGELFF. The CDR3 DNA reads TGCGCCAGCAGCTCGAAACTTACTAGCGGGAGACGGGCCGGGGAGCTGTTTTTT.

The CDR3 DNA reads as TGTGCCAGCAGTTATAGCACTAGCGGGTTCAATGAGCAGTTCTTC. Protein sequence: CASSYSTSGFNEQFF. The rearrangement joins TRBV9 to TRBJ2-1; 9 nucleotides match TRBD2. The CDR3 is 15 amino acids. V lost 5 bases and J lost 6; bases outside the gene matches: 9. CDR1 and CDR2 from the germline V gene are SGDLS and YYNGEE.

This chain joins TRBV9 and TRBJ2-3; 8 bases line up with TRBD2. V shed 4 bases, J shed 3 bases, and the junction held 10 bases outside the gene matches. Germline V gene lookup returns CDR1 SGDLS and CDR2 YYNGEE. The CDR3 has 16 residues. The CDR3 is CASSSRRTSLTDTQYF. The CDR3 DNA sequence: TGTGCCAGCAGCTCCAGGAGGACTAGCTTGACAGATACGCAGTATTTT.

The V call is TRBV9, the J call TRBJ2-3; 8 bases are shared with TRBD1. This CDR3 has 16 amino acids. Germline V gene data show CDR1 as SGDLS and CDR2 as YYNGEE. Unmatched junction bases numbered 7, after V lost 4 bases and J lost 0 bases. The CDR3 spells CASSITGTGSTDTQYF. The CDR3 DNA reads as TGTGCCAGCAGCATAACGGGGACAGGTAGCACAGATACGCAGTATTTT.

The V gene is TRBV28, the J gene TRBJ2-2; D not resolved. CDR1 and CDR2 from the germline V gene are MDHEN and SYDVKM. CDR3 size: 16 residues. Trimming removed 3 bases at V and 1 base at J, with 12 bases between. DNA of the CDR3: TGTGCCAGCAGTTTGGCCGGGCAAGTGAACACCGGGGAGCTGTTTTTT. Translated: CASSLAGQVNTGELFF.

This CDR3 reads CASSLDLARSVNTEAFF. For the CDR3, the DNA is TGTGCCAGCAGCTTAGATCTGGCGAGGTCGGTGAACACTGAAGCTTTCTTT. The chain is built from TRBV11-2 and TRBJ1-1; D call uncertain. From germline, CDR1 is SGHAT and CDR2 FQNNGV. CDR3 length: 17 residues. V lost 0 bases and J 0 bases, leaving 14 bases between the germline ends.

This clone came up a few times. V is TRBV7-2 and J is TRBJ2-7; 9 bases align to TRBD1. CDR3 size: 13 residues. Trimming at V came to 5 bases and at J to 7 bases, leaving 6 bases not matched to a gene. Germline lookup yields CDR1 SGHTA and CDR2 FQGNSA. In DNA form, the CDR3 reads TGTGCCAGCAGCCTACGACAGGGGGATGAGCAGTACTTC. Translation gives CASSLRQGDEQYF. Variable domain in full (rest from reference TRBV7-2 and TRBJ2-7): GAGVSQSPSNKVTEKGKDVELRCDPISGHTALYWYRQSLGQGLEFLIYFQGNSAPDKSGLPSDRFSAERTGGSVSTLTIQRTQQEDSAVYLCASSLRQGDEQYFGPGTRLTVT.

The chain combines TRBV19 with TRBJ1-2; 8 nucleotides line up with TRBD1. The CDR3 loop spans 15 amino acids. The germline V gene has CDR1 LNHDA and CDR2 SQIVND (reference sequence). Trimming at V came to 3 bases and at J to 4 bases, leaving 7 bases not matched to a gene. CDR3 loop: CASSIDRGAAYGYTF. The CDR3 DNA is TGTGCCAGTAGTATTGACAGGGGTGCGGCCTATGGCTACACCTTC.

This rearrangement joins TRBV4-3 to TRBJ2-1, with 7 bases aligning to TRBD2. The CDR3 spans 14 residues. Germline CDR1 and CDR2: LGHNA and YSLEER. The junction had 5 bases not matched to a gene; V was cut back by 4 bases and J by 5 bases. The CDR3 here is CASSLQSGDNEQFF. CDR3 nucleotide sequence: TGCGCCAGCAGCCTGCAGAGCGGGGACAATGAGCAGTTCTTC.

The chain joins TRBV19 to TRBJ2-5, with D perhaps TRBD2 (5 bases). The ends were cut back, 5 bases at V and 2 bases at J, with 9 bases in the middle. Germline CDR1 LNHDA, CDR2 SQIVND (reference sequence). CDR3 length: 13 amino acids. CDR3 nucleotide sequence: TGTGCCAGTAGTGGAGGAATTCAAGAGACCCAGTACTTC. Protein sequence: CASSGGIQETQYF.